The rows below give T cell receptor beta chains drawn from one sample of a study of cytomegalovirus exposure and HLA in healthy donors. Assay: immunoSEQ multiplex PCR; the TCRdb copy retains only in-frame clones and omits some. This sample carries tens of thousands of clones, with approximately 3.6% going to the ten biggest clones. Sequenced sample: PBMCs. The receptor source for this set is a female donor in good health and CMV-seropositive. Each CDR3 is given with its conserved first and last residue. The order of the fields is V gene, D gene, J gene, CDR3 protein. The D gene is left open where the match is weak.

>TRBV7-2|NA|TRBJ2-7
CASSKTSYEQYF
>TRBV6-5|NA|TRBJ2-7
CASVPSGSSDYEQYF
>TRBV29-1|TRBD1|TRBJ1-5
CSVAIGQGNQPQHF
>TRBV12-5|TRBD1|TRBJ2-5
CASGKTGVETQYF
>TRBV12-5|TRBD2|TRBJ2-3
CASGLARGGGADTQYF
>TRBV19|TRBD1|TRBJ1-5
CASSLQGVQPQHF
>TRBV10-3|NA|TRBJ1-2
CAISGGGKNYGYTF
>TRBV18|TRBD2|TRBJ2-7
CASSPTSGGSYEQYF
>TRBV13|TRBD1|TRBJ1-2
CASSSYTGEHYGYTF
>TRBV27|TRBD2|TRBJ2-7
CASRPGLAGGYEQYF
>TRBV5-6|NA|TRBJ1-1
CASSVWATEAFF
>TRBV10-3|TRBD1|TRBJ2-3
CAISVAGGTDTQYF
>TRBV19|TRBD1|TRBJ1-2
CASSPGQNYGYTF
>TRBV10-1|TRBD2|TRBJ2-1
CASTRGGTNEQFF
>TRBV7-2|NA|TRBJ1-1
CASSFEGFVGTEAFF
>TRBV19|NA|TRBJ2-1
CASSILDSSDEQFF
>TRBV6-4|NA|TRBJ2-2
CASSDQPTDTGELFF
>TRBV29-1|TRBD2|TRBJ2-1
CSVVGGSSDNEQFF